What follows are 5 T cell receptor beta chains derived from one specimen sequenced in a study of radiation and T cells in renal cell carcinoma. Repertoires were generated with immunoSEQ multiplex PCR, while TCRdb's copy carries only in-frame clones and drops some. The table has roughly 60,000 clones, just over 75% seen once. Documented time point: blood 2 weeks post-SBRT. The treatment here: 15 Gy SBRT to primary tumor, nephrectomy 4 weeks later. Source: blood, taken from a patient whose treatment included radiotherapy and nephrectomy. These receptors originate from a man in his 60s with renal cell carcinoma.

The chain has TRBV5-1 and TRBJ1-2; possible D gene TRBD1, 5 bases. Trimming stripped 4 bases from V and 1 base from J, with 11 bases between. The CDR3 spans 14 residues. Per the germline V gene, CDR1 is SGHRS and CDR2 is YFSETQ. CDR3 sequence: CASSASGSNYGYTF. The DNA for the CDR3 is TGCGCCAGCAGCGCTTCAGGGAGTAACTATGGCTACACCTTC.

This clone showed up just once. The V call is TRBV7-8, the J call TRBJ1-5; no clear D gene. CDR1 and CDR2 from the germline V gene are SGHVS and FQNEAQ. This CDR3 is 15 amino acids long. V was clipped by 1 base and J by 0 bases, with 7 bases between them. The CDR3 reads CASSLGTGSNQPQHF. The CDR3 region has the DNA TGTGCCAGCAGCTTAGGGACGGGTAGCAATCAGCCCCAGCATTTT.

The gene calls are TRBV11-2 and TRBJ1-1; TRBD1 aligns across 7 bases. The CDR3 contains 13 residues. V dropped 1 base and J dropped 6; count of bases not matched to a gene: 2. Looked up from germline, CDR1 is SGHAT and CDR2 is FQNNGV. CDR3 sequence reads: CASSLGGTAEAFF. CDR3 DNA: TGTGCCAGCAGCTTAGGGGGGACAGCTGAAGCTTTCTTT.

The chain links TRBV11-1 to TRBJ2-2, with D unresolved. This CDR3 spans 15 amino acids. V shed 0 bases and J shed 4 bases, with 9 bases lying between them. CDR1 SGHAT and CDR2 FQDESV come from the germline V gene (reference sequence). CDR3 sequence: CASSLAARTTGELFF. CDR3 nucleotides: TGTGCCAGCAGCTTAGCTGCCAGAACCACCGGGGAGCTGTTTTTT.

This clone was seen just once. This chain connects TRBV5-1 to TRBJ1-4; TRBD1 matches 8 bases. Germline assignment: CDR1 SGHRS and CDR2 YFSETQ. The V gene end was trimmed by 4 bases and the J gene end by 7 bases; junction bases not matched to a gene: 6. The length of the CDR3 is 14 residues. The DNA of the CDR3 is TGCGCCAGCAGCCAAGGACAGGGAGGTGAAAAACTGTTTTTT. This translates into CASSQGQGGEKLFF.